This is a list of T cell receptor beta chains from one sample in a study of shared clonotypes between healthy human individuals. The method was immunoSEQ multiplex PCR; TCRdb's version includes in-frame clones alone and lacks a portion of them. The repertoire consists of more than 150,000 clones, with about 93% occurring once and the leading ten covering more than 0.06%. The sequenced sample consisted of naive CD4+ T cells sorted from blood. The receptors stem from a woman in her 30s in good health. Both conserved end residues are part of each CDR3. The D gene is left open where the match is weak. Size is stated for part of the rows, as once, few or many counts, or as a class when the clone is expanded.

-	11	TRBV28	TRBJ2-7	-	TGTGCCAGCAGTTTACGGTACGAGCAGTACTTC	CASSLRYEQYF
TRBD1	13	TRBV27	TRBJ1-2	-	TGTGCCAGCGGACAGGGGCGGCTGGCGGGCTACACCTTC	CASGQGRLAGYTF
-	10	TRBV20-1	TRBJ2-1	-	TGCAGTGCTCGGAGCAATGAGCAGTTCTTC	CSARSNEQFF
TRBD1	15	TRBV28	TRBJ2-7	-	TGTGCCAGCAGTTCCTCCGGGACAGGGCGGTACGAGCAGTACTTC	CASSSSGTGRYEQYF
TRBD1	14	TRBV27	TRBJ2-7	-	TGTGCCAGCAGTTTATTGCGCGGGACAGGCGAGCAGTACTTC	CASSLLRGTGEQYF
-	17	TRBV30	TRBJ2-6	once	TGTGCCTGGTATAGACAGCTAGGCCGATCTGGGGCCAACGTCCTGACTTTC	CAWYRQLGRSGANVLTF
TRBD1	14	TRBV28	TRBJ1-2	once	TGTGCCAGCACAAACAGGGGTCAGAACTATGGCTACACCTTC	CASTNRGQNYGYTF
TRBD1	16	TRBV5-1	TRBJ2-7	-	TGCGCCAGCAGCATTCCGGGACAGGCAAACTCCTACGAGCAGTACTTC	CASSIPGQANSYEQYF
-	14	TRBV11-1	TRBJ2-3	-	TGTGCCAGCAGGTACAGGCGAGACACAGATACGCAGTATTTT	CASRYRRDTDTQYF
TRBD1	18	TRBV5-1	TRBJ2-4	-	TGCGCCAGCAGCCTGTGGGGATCTCCGGGACAGGGGGTTCACATTCAGTACTTC	CASSLWGSPGQGVHIQYF
-	16	TRBV7-6	TRBJ2-2	-	TGTGCCAGCAGCTTACGGCAGGTGATGAACACCGGGGAGCTGTTTTTT	CASSLRQVMNTGELFF
-	14	TRBV28	TRBJ1-5	few	TGTGCCAGCAGTGGCGGGACTCCAGATCAGCCCCAGCATTTT	CASSGGTPDQPQHF
TRBD1	14	TRBV5-1	TRBJ1-1	-	TGCGCCAGCAGCTTGGGGACAGGGGTAACTGAAGCTTTCTTT	CASSLGTGVTEAFF
-	16	TRBV27	TRBJ1-1	-	TGTGCCAGCATGGTGAACCGCGTCAACATGAACACTGAAGCTTTCTTT	CASMVNRVNMNTEAFF
-	15	TRBV6-5	TRBJ2-7	-	TGTGCCAGCAGACCTAGACAGGACTCTTTTTACGAGCAGTACTTC	CASRPRQDSFYEQYF
-	14	TRBV29-1	TRBJ1-1	-	TGCAGCGTTGACCTCATCTCAGGGAACACTGAAGCTTTCTTT	CSVDLISGNTEAFF
-	16	TRBV28	TRBJ1-1	-	TGTGCCAGCAGTAACCCCCGGGGGGCGGGGAACACTGAAGCTTTCTTT	CASSNPRGAGNTEAFF
-	15	TRBV4-2	TRBJ1-3	-	TGTGCCAGCAGCCACCTCAGGGACTCTGGAAACACCATATATTTT	CASSHLRDSGNTIYF
-	15	TRBV15	TRBJ2-2	-	TGTGCCACCAGCAGAGACCAGCGGAACACCGGGGAGCTGTTTTTT	CATSRDQRNTGELFF
-	14	TRBV4-1	TRBJ1-5	-	TGCGCCAGCAGCCACCCCGGGACCCATCAGCCCCAGCATTTT	CASSHPGTHQPQHF
-	16	TRBV7-6	TRBJ2-7	once	TGTGCCAGCAGCGCAGAAGGGCGACGCGGCTCCTACGAGCAGTACTTC	CASSAEGRRGSYEQYF
-	16	TRBV23-1	TRBJ2-4	-	TGCGCCAGCAGTTGCCCCCCCCCTGTGGCCAAAAACATTCAGTACTTC	CASSCPPPVAKNIQYF
-	14	TRBV2	TRBJ1-2	-	TGTGCCAGCAGTGAAGTCCCCGGGAACTATGGCTACACCTTC	CASSEVPGNYGYTF
-	13	TRBV29-1	TRBJ1-1	-	TGCAGCGTTGAAGATCCGGGGAACACTGAAGCTTTCTTT	CSVEDPGNTEAFF
TRBD2	15	TRBV6-1	TRBJ2-7	-	TGTGCCAGCAGTCGGCTAGCGGGAGCCCTCCGCGAGCAGTACTTC	CASSRLAGALREQYF
-	14	TRBV9	TRBJ2-1	-	TGTGCCAGCAGCGTAGCTAAAGCTTCGGATGAGCAGTTCTTC	CASSVAKASDEQFF
-	13	TRBV27	TRBJ2-5	-	TGTGCCAGCAAACCAAGGGGCCAAGAGACCCAGTACTTC	CASKPRGQETQYF
TRBD2	16	TRBV6-4	TRBJ2-7	-	TGTGCCAGCAGTGACCGTACTAGCGGGAAGAGCTACGAGCAGTACTTC	CASSDRTSGKSYEQYF
-	14	TRBV5-1	TRBJ2-5	-	TGCGCCAGCAGCTTGGTTGGGGGAGTAGAGACCCAGTACTTC	CASSLVGGVETQYF
TRBD1	16	TRBV11-2	TRBJ1-3	-	TGTGCCAGCAGCTTAGACGTCAGGGGGCGCGGAAACACCATATATTTT	CASSLDVRGRGNTIYF
TRBD1	14	TRBV19	TRBJ1-2	-	TGTGCCAGTAGTATGACAGGGGGAGCTGCGGGCTACACCTTC	CASSMTGGAAGYTF
-	14	TRBV28	TRBJ1-5	-	TGTGCCAGCAGTTTCGGTAGCGTTATTGAGCCCCAGCATTTT	CASSFGSVIEPQHF
TRBD2	15	TRBV10-2	TRBJ2-5	-	TGCGCCAGCAGGCACACTAGCGGGACCCTATGGGAGCAGTACTTC	CASRHTSGTLWEQYF
-	17	TRBV18	TRBJ2-6	-	TGTGCCAGCTCATCAAATGTCGGTGGGGCTGGGGCCAACGTCCTGACTTTC	CASSSNVGGAGANVLTF
-	15	TRBV15	TRBJ2-7	-	TGTGCCACCAGCAGAGATTGGGGCGCGAGCGGCGAGCAGTACTTC	CATSRDWGASGEQYF
TRBD2	20	TRBV19	TRBJ2-7	-	TGTGCCAGTAGTTTCCGTTCGGGACTAGCGGGAGTAGGGACGGTCTACGAGCAGTACTTC	CASSFRSGLAGVGTVYEQYF
-	15	TRBV5-1	TRBJ2-5	-	TGCGCCAGCAGCCCCGGGACTCGTCTTGTTGAGACCCAGTACTTC	CASSPGTRLVETQYF
-	15	TRBV6-1	TRBJ2-7	-	TGTGCCAGCAGTGATTTGGGCAGTCCCTCCTACGAGCAGTACTTC	CASSDLGSPSYEQYF
-	15	TRBV9	TRBJ1-2	-	TGTGCCAGCAGTCGCGTAGGGTCCTTTAACTATGGCTACACCTTC	CASSRVGSFNYGYTF
TRBD2	17	TRBV27	TRBJ2-7	-	TGTGCCAGCAGTCGAGAGAGAATAAGGACTAGGACCTACGAGCAGTACTTC	CASSRERIRTRTYEQYF
TRBD2	15	TRBV18	TRBJ2-7	-	TGTGCCAGCTCCCCCAGCCGGGAGGGATTATACGAGCAGTACTTC	CASSPSREGLYEQYF
-	13	TRBV30	TRBJ1-6	-	TGTGCCTACAGGGCCGGGGGAAGCTCACCCCTCCACTTT	CAYRAGGSSPLHF
-	13	TRBV30	TRBJ1-2	-	TGTGCCTGGATTCGAGGGGGGCCCGGCGGCTACACCTTC	CAWIRGGPGGYTF
-	18	TRBV18	TRBJ1-4	-	TGTGCCAGCTCAACACGGCCCTCTGGGGCGCTCCTTAATGAAAAACTGTTTTTT	CASSTRPSGALLNEKLFF
-	15	TRBV5-1	TRBJ2-5	-	TGCGCCAGCAGCTTGGGGGCGGCAGGGAGAGAGACCCAGTACTTC	CASSLGAAGRETQYF
-	14	TRBV6-5	TRBJ1-1	-	TGTGCCAGCAGATTAAAACCTCTGGGCACTGAAGCTTTCTTT	CASRLKPLGTEAFF
-	17	TRBV9	TRBJ2-6	once	TGTGCCAGCAGCGTAGGCGGCAGGGGATCTGGGGCCAACGTCCTGACTTTC	CASSVGGRGSGANVLTF
-	18	TRBV28	TRBJ2-4	-	TGTGCCAGCAGTCCTCCCCTCGGCAGGGCGCTAGCCAAAAACATTCAGTACTTC	CASSPPLGRALAKNIQYF
-	15	TRBV18	TRBJ1-3	once	TGTGCCAGCTCACCAGTCCCTAGCTCTGGAAACACCATATATTTT	CASSPVPSSGNTIYF
-	11	TRBV5-5	TRBJ2-7	-	TGTGCCAGTCAAGGGGGTTACGAGCAGTACTTC	CASQGGYEQYF
TRBD2	15	TRBV28	TRBJ2-3	-	TGTGCCAGCAGTTTAGGCGGGAGAATGACAGATACGCAGTATTTT	CASSLGGRMTDTQYF
TRBD1	13	TRBV29-1	TRBJ2-7	-	TGCAGCGTGAACGGACAGGGGGCCAACGAGCAGTACTTC	CSVNGQGANEQYF
-	14	TRBV5-1	TRBJ1-1	-	TGCGCCAGCAGCACTGGGACGGAGCCAACTGAAGCTTTCTTT	CASSTGTEPTEAFF
-	16	TRBV4-2	TRBJ1-1	once	TGTGCCAGCAGCCCTTTTCAAGAGCCGATGAACACTGAAGCTTTCTTT	CASSPFQEPMNTEAFF
TRBD2	15	TRBV18	TRBJ2-7	-	TGTGCCAGCTCACCACCGGGAGGGCCCCCCTACGAGCAGTACTTC	CASSPPGGPPYEQYF
-	15	TRBV7-8	TRBJ1-1	-	TGTGCCAGCAGCTTAGCGTTGGGGGCTCCCACTGAAGCTTTCTTT	CASSLALGAPTEAFF
-	17	TRBV5-4	TRBJ2-4	once	TGTGCCAGCAGCTTGACTAACAGAGCTTTAGCCAAAAACATTCAGTACTTC	CASSLTNRALAKNIQYF
-	14	TRBV7-9	TRBJ2-7	once	TGTGCCAGCAGCTTACCTAAAAAAATCTACGAGCAGTACTTC	CASSLPKKIYEQYF
-	15	TRBV28	TRBJ2-7	-	TGTGCCAGCAGTTTAAGGGGTGGGTGGGGCTACGAGCAGTACTTC	CASSLRGGWGYEQYF